These 24 T cell receptor beta chains came from one sample sequenced in a study of T-cell reconstitution after alpha-beta-depleted transplantation in children. As it was prepared, the TCRbeta library received unique molecular identifiers. TCRdb analysed the PCR reads with MiXCR anew, one entry per CDR3 protein. Found here are fewer than 85,000 distinct CDR3 sequences, 11% to 15% of them singletons; the top ten hold 27%. This material consisted of PBMCs, mostly from graft donor cells, taken 180 days after TCRalphabeta/CD19-depleted stem cell transplant. The receptors were sampled from a male patient under 10 years old who had a stem cell transplant for acute lymphoblastic leukemia, so the T cells may come from the graft donor.

The sample holds a few counts of this clonotype. This chain joins TRBV29-1 and TRBJ1-5; D remains unclear. This CDR3 is 8 amino acids long. The germline V gene has CDR1 SQVTM and CDR2 ANQGSEA. The V end was cut by 8 bases, the J end by 11 bases, with 7 bases between. The CDR3 protein is CSLGSQHF. The DNA for the CDR3 is TGCAGCCTGGGGTCCCAGCATTTT.

This rearrangement joins TRBV12-3 or TRBV12-4 to TRBJ1-5; D is unresolved. The length of the CDR3 is 14 residues. Between the trimmed V and J ends, which lost 0 bases and 7 bases, there was a span of 10 bases. The CDR3 sequence is CASSLAPGGQPQHF. The CDR3 nucleotides read TGTGCCAGCAGTTTAGCGCCGGGTGGCCAGCCCCAGCATTTT.

The chain employs TRBV20-1 and TRBJ2-3; D gene unclear. This CDR3 is built from 13 residues. Deletions cut 5 bases from V and 0 bases from J, with 9 bases between. Germline V gene sequence: CDR1 DFQATT, CDR2 SNEGSKA (reference sequence). The CDR3 nucleotides read TGCAGTGCTGCCCTTCTAAGCACAGATACGCAGTATTTT. Its translation: CSAALLSTDTQYF.

In its sample, this clonotype was seen a few times. The chain is built from TRBV28 and TRBJ1-6; 9 bases line up with TRBD1. CDR1 is MDHEN, CDR2 SYDVKM, per germline. CDR3 length equals 18 residues. Trimming at V came to 3 bases and at J to 7 bases, leaving 13 bases not matched to a gene. This CDR3 is CASSLDGTGWIINSPLHF. The CDR3 coding sequence is TGTGCCAGCAGTTTGGACGGGACAGGGTGGATTATAAATTCACCCCTCCACTTT.

The sample holds a few counts of this clonotype. This chain joins TRBV3-1 and TRBJ2-5; D call uncertain. Germline CDR1 LGHDT, CDR2 YNNKEL (reference sequence). This CDR3 is 11 amino acids long. V was clipped by 4 bases and J by 4 bases, with 4 bases between them. Here the CDR3 DNA reads TGTGCCAGCAGCCGGGCAGAGACCCAGTACTTC. Its translation: CASSRAETQYF.

The chain links TRBV14 to TRBJ2-7; the match to TRBD1 covers 7 bases. CDR3 size: 14 residues. Trimming removed 4 bases from V and 5 bases from J; junction bases left unmatched: 8. The germline V gene has CDR1 SGHDN and CDR2 FVKESK. The CDR3 sequence: CASSPGTALHEQYF. The CDR3 DNA is TGTGCCAGCAGCCCCGGGACAGCTCTTCACGAGCAGTACTTC.

This clonotype showed up many times. The J gene is TRBJ2-6, the V gene TRBV13, with 11 nucleotides matching TRBD2. This CDR3 spans 18 amino acids. The germline V gene has CDR1 PRHDT and CDR2 FYEKMQ (reference sequence). The J segment lost 0 bases and the V segment lost 3 bases, leaving 4 bases of the junction unmatched. CDR3 bases: TGTGCCAGCAGCTTTCTGACTAGCGGGGACTCTGGGGCCAACGTCCTGACTTTC. Translating it yields CASSFLTSGDSGANVLTF.

This clonotype was seen more than once but under ten times. The chain uses TRBV20-1 and TRBJ2-5; the D gene is possibly TRBD1 (5 bases). This CDR3 has 14 amino acids. Germline CDR1 DFQATT, CDR2 SNEGSKA (reference sequence). Between the trimmed V and J ends, which lost 3 bases and 0 bases, there was a span of 11 bases. The DNA of the CDR3 is TGCAGTGCTAGCCAGGCAGGGAACCAAGAGACCCAGTACTTC. Protein sequence: CSASQAGNQETQYF.

This clonotype was picked up a small number of times. The rearrangement joins TRBV27 to TRBJ1-2; D is perhaps TRBD1 (6 bases). CDR1 and CDR2 (germline): MNHEY, SMNVEV (reference sequence). The CDR3 loop spans 15 amino acids. The V and J ends lost 6 bases and 2 bases respectively, with 16 bases between them. CDR3 nucleotides: TGTGCCAGCAGCGCTCAGGGGTTTGGCAACTATGGCTACACCTTC. Translation: CASSAQGFGNYGYTF.

This clonotype was counted at least ten times. V gene TRBV18 combines with J gene TRBJ2-5; D gene ambiguous. The length of the CDR3 is 13 residues. Germline V gene lookup returns CDR1 KGHSH and CDR2 LQKENI. With 0 bases removed from V and 5 bases from J, the gap between germline ends came to 7 bases. The CDR3 DNA reads as TGTGCCAGCTCACCACCAGAGAGGGAGACCCAGTACTTC. It translates to CASSPPERETQYF.

This clonotype was observed a few times. The rearrangement uses TRBV2 and TRBJ2-7, with 11 nucleotides matching TRBD1. CDR1 and CDR2 from the germline V gene are SNHLY and FYNNEI. With V trimmed by 8 bases and J by 3 bases, 9 bases remained unmatched. This CDR3 region has 15 residues. CDR3 DNA sequence: TGTGCCAGCCTTTATGGGACAGGGGGAGGCTACGAGCAGTACTTC. Its protein is CASLYGTGGGYEQYF.

J is TRBJ1-3 and V is TRBV25-1; TRBD1 aligns across 7 bases. CDR3 size: 13 residues. V trimming: 6 bases; J trimming: 8 bases; junction bases outside the gene matches: 7. The germline V gene has CDR1 MGHDK and CDR2 SYGVNS. CDR3 DNA sequence: TGTGCCAGCAGGACAGGGAAGTCGGACACCATATATTTT. Translation: CASRTGKSDTIYF.

V and J are TRBV7-9 and TRBJ1-1, with D tentatively TRBD1 (6 bases). V lost 1 base and J 4 bases, leaving 13 bases between the germline ends. The CDR3 length is 15 residues. Germline CDR1 is SEHNR and CDR2 is FQNEAQ (reference sequence). CDR3 coding DNA: TGTGCCAGCAGCTTAGGGCACAGGGTTGGCACTGAAGCTTTCTTT. Translated, it gives CASSLGHRVGTEAFF.

This clonotype showed up many times. The chain has TRBV7-2 and TRBJ2-7, with D unresolved. Trimming removed 3 bases from V and 4 bases from J, with 10 bases in between. The CDR3 loop spans 13 amino acids. The germline gives CDR1 SGHTA, CDR2 FQGNSA. CDR3 coding DNA: TGTGCCAGCAGCTTCCTTCCTAGATACGAGCAGTACTTC. This codes for CASSFLPRYEQYF.

The chain joins TRBV27 to TRBJ1-3; no firm D call. The CDR3 is 15 amino acids. Germline CDR1 MNHEY, CDR2 SMNVEV (reference sequence). Trimming shortened V by 0 bases and J by 0 bases, and 6 bases separated the two germline ends. The CDR3 loop is CASSLSPNSGNTIYF. Here the CDR3 DNA reads TGTGCCAGCAGTTTATCCCCGAACTCTGGAAACACCATATATTTT.

This clonotype was detected a few times. The chain carries TRBV5-5 and TRBJ1-2; D ambiguous. Germline V gene sequence: CDR1 SGHKS, CDR2 YYEKEE (reference sequence). The V and J ends lost 0 bases and 0 bases respectively, with 12 bases between them. The CDR3 extends over 16 amino acids. The CDR3 coding sequence is TGTGCCAGCAGCTTGGGGGGTTCCCCAGCTAACTATGGCTACACCTTC. Translating gives CASSLGGSPANYGYTF.

The chain employs TRBV19 and TRBJ2-1; TRBD1 matches at 7 bases. Germline CDR1 and CDR2: LNHDA and SQIVND (reference sequence). V dropped 3 bases and J dropped 11; count of bases not matched to a gene: 16. The CDR3 is 16 residues long. The CDR3 DNA reads as TGTGCCAGTAGTATTGGGGGACAGATCCCCCAATGGAAGCAGTTCTTC. Protein sequence: CASSIGGQIPQWKQFF.

This sequence joins TRBV28 and TRBJ1-4; D might be TRBD1 (6 bases). Germline V CDR1 and CDR2: MDHEN, SYDVKM. The V and J ends lost 5 bases and 8 bases respectively, with 12 bases between them. The length of the CDR3 is 13 residues. The CDR3 DNA sequence: TGTGCCAGCAGTCCCTGGGGGGGCGAAAAACTGTTTTTT. Translating it yields CASSPWGGEKLFF.

There are a few counts of this clonotype. V and J are TRBV7-9 and TRBJ1-1; D uncertain. V lost 0 bases to trimming and J lost 1 base, with 6 bases between them. The germline CDR1 and CDR2 sequences are SEHNR and FQNEAQ (reference sequence). This CDR3 spans 14 amino acids. This CDR3 is CASSLADPNTEAFF. CDR3 in DNA: TGTGCCAGCAGCTTAGCGGACCCGAACACTGAAGCTTTCTTT.

A few counts support this clonotype. The chain has TRBV5-1 and TRBJ2-7; unclear D gene. Germline loops: CDR1 SGHRS, CDR2 YFSETQ. The CDR3 totals 11 residues. V dropped 7 bases and J dropped 3 bases, with 8 bases sitting between them. This CDR3 is CASQDGYEQYF. CDR3 nucleotide sequence: TGCGCCAGCCAGGACGGCTACGAGCAGTACTTC. The whole variable domain, remainder taken from reference TRBV5-1 and TRBJ2-7, is KAGVTQTPRYLIKTRGQQVTLSCSPISGHRSVSWYQQTPGQGLQFLFEYFSETQRNKGNFPGRFSGRQFSNSRSEMNVSTLELGDSALYLCASQDGYEQYFGPGTRLTVT.

A remark on this clonotype: Germline and junction disagree at one end, which may indicate a read error. The V and J genes are TRBV4-3 and TRBJ1-1; TRBD1 agrees at 7 bases. Germline lookup yields CDR1 LGHNA and CDR2 YSLEER. CDR3 length: 13 residues. CDR3 nucleotide sequence: TGCGCCCGCAGCCCCTACAGGGGAGCTGAAGCTTTCTTT. Translation: CARSPYRGAEAFF.

This chain uses TRBV7-2 with TRBJ1-5, with D possibly being TRBD1 (5 bases). Between the trimmed V and J ends, which lost 5 bases and 1 base, there was a span of 15 bases. The CDR3 consists of 16 residues. Germline V gene lookup returns CDR1 SGHTA and CDR2 FQGNSA. CDR3 residues: CASSIIGGFSNQPQHF. For the CDR3, the DNA is TGTGCCAGCAGCATAATTGGGGGGTTCAGCAATCAGCCCCAGCATTTT.

This clonotype was counted at least ten times. The V call is TRBV15, the J call TRBJ2-3; D not certain. The CDR3 loop spans 12 amino acids. V was clipped by 5 bases and J by 2 bases, with 5 bases between them. Germline V gives CDR1 LNHNV, CDR2 YYDKDF (reference sequence). Written as DNA, the CDR3 is TGTGCCACCAGCTCGAACACAGATACGCAGTATTTT. This translates into CATSSNTDTQYF.

The chain employs TRBV4-1 and TRBJ2-3, with TRBD2 matching over 11 bases. Germline V gene data show CDR1 as MGHRA and CDR2 as YSYEKL. The CDR3 is 22 amino acids. V lost 0 bases to trimming and J lost 6 bases; unmatched junction nucleotides: 23. CDR3: CASSQDGLTGARLAGRSDTQYF. The CDR3 DNA reads as TGCGCCAGCAGCCAAGATGGGCTGACAGGGGCGCGACTAGCGGGACGATCGGATACGCAGTATTTT.